This entry lists 20 T cell receptor beta chains sequenced from one sample in a study of glioma-infiltrating T cells. Amplification of TCR alpha and beta CDR3 regions from RNA used iRepertoire nested multiplex PCR. TCRdb re-called the multiplex PCR reads through MiXCR, storing one row per CDR3 protein. The sample has about 140,000 distinct CDR3 sequences; more than 35% are singletons. The specimen was glioma tissue, nonneoplastic brain tissue, or PBMCs (not recorded which). All receptors come from a human donor with low-grade glioma or glioblastoma, undergoing nonglioma brain surgery, or in good health (not recorded which).

This clonotype was seen more than once but under ten times. The chain couples TRBV6-6 to TRBJ1-2; D remains unclear. The CDR3 runs to 14 residues. The germline CDR1 and CDR2 sequences are MNHNY and SVGAGI (reference sequence). V was trimmed by 1 base and J by 4 bases, leaving 10 bases between them. As DNA, the CDR3 is TGTGCCAGCAGTTACTATCGGGGTGGCTATGGCTACACCTTC. Protein product: CASSYYRGGYGYTF.

This clonotype has only a few counts. The chain has TRBV6-1 and TRBJ1-1, with D unclear. CDR1 is MNHNS and CDR2 is SASEGT in the germline V gene. V shed 6 bases and J shed 3 bases, with 14 bases lying between them. The CDR3 extends over 14 amino acids. The CDR3 here is CASRRNGLDTEAFF. In nucleotides, the CDR3 is TGTGCCAGCAGAAGAAATGGACTCGACACTGAAGCTTTCTTT.

This clonotype was counted a few times. V is TRBV6-2 or TRBV6-3 and J is TRBJ1-2, with D possibly TRBD1 on 5 matching bases. CDR3 size: 13 residues. Germline V lookup: CDR1 MNHEY, CDR2 SVGEGT. V dropped 6 bases and J dropped 4 bases, with 12 bases sitting between them. The CDR3: CASSLQVLYGYTF. Here the CDR3 DNA reads TGTGCCAGCAGCCTACAGGTCCTCTATGGCTACACCTTC.

On this clonotype itself: It may be a read error: a sequence one base away is much more abundant. This chain links TRBV6-5 with TRBJ2-3; possible D gene TRBD2, 5 bases. The CDR3 is 14 amino acids. Germline V gives CDR1 MNHEY, CDR2 SVGAGI. V lost 0 bases and J 4 bases, leaving 8 bases between the germline ends. The CDR3 region is CASSYSGSPDTQYF. The CDR3 DNA reads TGTGCCAGCAGTTACTCGGGGAGCCCAGATACGCAGTATTTT.

The V gene is TRBV10-3, the J gene TRBJ2-3; 11 bases line up with TRBD2. The CDR3 contains 14 residues. Germline V gives CDR1 ENHRY, CDR2 SYGVKD. The V segment lost 10 bases and the J segment 2 bases; nucleotides outside the gene matches: 5. The CDR3, as DNA: TGTGCCAGCCGACTAGCGGGGAACACAGATACGCAGTATTTT. Protein product: CASRLAGNTDTQYF.

The rearrangement uses TRBV7-3 and TRBJ2-6, with 8 bases lining up with TRBD1. The CDR3 has 16 amino acids. The germline CDR1 and CDR2 sequences are SGHTA and FQGTGA. After removal of 9 bases from V and 1 base from J, the junction contained 8 bases not matched to a gene. This chain's CDR3 is CASGTGKRSGANVLTF. The CDR3 DNA sequence: TGTGCCAGTGGGACAGGAAAGCGGTCTGGGGCCAACGTCCTGACTTTC. Based on the CDR3 plus reference TRBV7-3 and TRBJ2-6, the full variable domain is GAGVSQTPSNKVTEKGKYVELRCDPISGHTALYWYRQSLGQGPEFLIYFQGTGAADDSGLPNDRFFAVRPEGSVSTLKIQRTERGDSAVYLCASGTGKRSGANVLTFGAGSRLTVL.

CDR3 nucleotide sequence: TGCGCCAGCAGCTCGAAAGCGGGGAGCTCCTACGAGCAGTACTTC. Translating gives CASSSKAGSSYEQYF. The rearrangement joins TRBV5-1 to TRBJ2-7; 7 nucleotides match TRBD2. Germline trimming cut 3 bases from V and 0 bases from J; bases unmatched to any gene: 6. Germline CDR1 SGHRS, CDR2 YFSETQ. This CDR3 comprises 15 residues.

This clonotype was recorded at least ten times. The chain couples TRBV20-1 to TRBJ2-5; the D is unclear. The V end was cut by 0 bases, the J end by 5 bases, with 10 bases between. This CDR3 region has 13 residues. Germline lookup yields CDR1 DFQATT and CDR2 SNEGSKA (reference sequence). The CDR3 sequence is CSARDPGRETQYF. CDR3 coding DNA: TGCAGTGCTAGAGATCCAGGACGGGAGACCCAGTACTTC.

This clonotype was seen a single time. The chain uses TRBV5-4 and TRBJ2-1; D remains ambiguous. V was pared by 1 base and J by 3 bases, with 5 bases between. Germline values: CDR1 SGHNT, CDR2 YYREEE (reference sequence). The CDR3 extends over 13 amino acids. The CDR3 loop is CASSLFDYNEQFF. In nucleotides, the CDR3 is TGTGCCAGCAGCTTGTTCGACTACAATGAGCAGTTCTTC. The full variable domain, rest sourced from reference TRBV5-4 and TRBJ2-1, is ETGVTQSPTHLIKTRGQQVTLRCSSQSGHNTVSWYQQALGQGPQFIFQYYREEENGRGNFPPRFSGLQFPNYSSELNVNALELDDSALYLCASSLFDYNEQFFGPGTRLTVL.

This clonotype was detected only a few times. The gene calls are TRBV20-1 and TRBJ2-1; D is unresolved. The germline gives CDR1 DFQATT, CDR2 SNEGSKA (reference sequence). The CDR3 is 12 residues long. V lost 2 bases and J lost 7, with 9 bases in between. CDR3 DNA sequence: TGCAGTGCTAGATCAAAGTGGAATGAGCAGTTCTTC. Translating gives CSARSKWNEQFF.

This clonotype was detected a few times. The genes are TRBV20-1 and TRBJ1-5, with D unclear. Trimming cost V 0 bases and J 0 bases, with 3 bases left between them. This CDR3 is built from 13 residues. Germline assignment: CDR1 DFQATT and CDR2 SNEGSKA (reference sequence). The CDR3: CSARDYSNQPQHF. The CDR3 bases are TGCAGTGCTAGAGACTATAGCAATCAGCCCCAGCATTTT.

This clonotype was counted between two and nine times. The J gene is TRBJ1-2, the V gene TRBV20-1; D not certain. V shed 0 bases and J shed 4 bases, with 12 bases lying between them. The CDR3 is 14 amino acids. Germline V gene lookup returns CDR1 DFQATT and CDR2 SNEGSKA (reference sequence). The CDR3 DNA is TGCAGTGCTAGAGACGACGGGGTATCCTATGGCTACACCTTC. Translated, it gives CSARDDGVSYGYTF.

This chain connects TRBV7-2 to TRBJ1-4, with D perhaps TRBD1 (6 bases). Between the trimmed V and J ends, which lost 5 bases and 8 bases, there was a span of 24 bases. The germline gives CDR1 SGHTA, CDR2 FQGNSA. The CDR3 has 17 residues. The CDR3 nucleotides read TGTGCCAGCAGCGGAGGACTTACAGGGACCCGGGGGGAAAAACTGTTTTTT. Protein product: CASSGGLTGTRGEKLFF.

The genes are TRBV28 and TRBJ2-7; D is possibly TRBD2 (6 bases). The ends were cut back, 1 base at V and 3 bases at J, with 13 bases in the middle. This CDR3 is built from 15 residues. The V gene's germline CDR1 is MDHEN and CDR2 SYDVKM. CDR3 DNA: TGTGCCAGCAGTTTATCGGGGACTGGGAGCTACGAGCAGTACTTC. Encoded protein: CASSLSGTGSYEQYF.

With respect to this clonotype: Germline is not matched at one junction end, which may reflect a read error. This chain links TRBV2 with TRBJ2-7; D call uncertain. TRBJ2-5 explains the end of the DNA better; the J call may be wrong. The CDR3 loop spans 13 amino acids. CDR1 is SNHLY and CDR2 is FYNNEI in the germline V gene. The CDR3 here is CASTRRSMETQYF. The CDR3 DNA reads as TGTGCTAGCACGAGAAGATCGATGGAGACCCAGTACTTC.

The J gene is TRBJ2-1, the V gene TRBV11-2; D not certain. Trimming removed 0 bases from V and 9 bases from J, with 0 bases in between. The CDR3 has 10 residues. Germline V gene sequence: CDR1 SGHAT, CDR2 FQNNGV. The CDR3 region is CASSLDEQFF. CDR3 nucleotides: TGTGCCAGCAGCTTAGATGAGCAGTTCTTC.

The sample holds a few counts of this clonotype. This chain links TRBV7-2 with TRBJ2-3; 7 bases map to TRBD1. Per the germline V gene, CDR1 is SGHTA and CDR2 is FQGNSA. The junction had 4 bases not matched to a gene; V was cut back by 6 bases and J by 1 base. The CDR3 runs 14 residues. The CDR3 reads CASSKGQGTDTQYF. The CDR3 DNA is TGTGCCAGCAGTAAAGGACAGGGCACAGATACGCAGTATTTT.

The chain joins TRBV6-6 to TRBJ1-1; TRBD1 is a possible D gene (5 bases). This CDR3 is built from 14 residues. V lost 5 bases, J lost 3 bases, and 13 bases lay in between. Germline loops: CDR1 MNHNY, CDR2 SVGAGI (reference sequence). This CDR3 reads CASSDGTVHTEAFF. In DNA, the CDR3 is TGTGCCAGCAGTGACGGGACGGTCCACACTGAAGCTTTCTTT.

The genes are TRBV20-1 and TRBJ1-3; D might be TRBD1 (5 bases). CDR3 length equals 12 residues. Germline CDR1 and CDR2: DFQATT and SNEGSKA (reference sequence). The ends were cut back, 5 bases at V and 6 bases at J, with 11 bases in the middle. As DNA, the CDR3 is TGCAGTGCTGCGGAACAGGAAAACACCATATATTTT. Amino acid sequence: CSAAEQENTIYF.

This clonotype has a count of ten or more. This rearrangement joins TRBV6-1 to TRBJ2-3; 9 nucleotides line up with TRBD1. This CDR3 is built from 15 residues. From germline, CDR1 is MNHNS and CDR2 SASEGT. V shed 5 bases, J shed 3 bases, and the junction held 6 bases outside the gene matches. The chain's CDR3 is CASSIDRGRTDTQYF. CDR3 in DNA: TGTGCCAGCAGTATTGACAGGGGGAGGACAGATACGCAGTATTTT.